This TCR beta chain derives from a study of tumor and adjacent non-tumor tissue in lung cancer. Three rounds of nested PCR, following a modified ARM-PCR protocol, produced the TCRbeta library. TCRdb re-called the multiplex PCR reads with MiXCR, one entry per CDR3 protein. The data contain roughly 75,000 distinct CDR3 sequences, under 70% of them singletons. Germline loops: CDR1 MGHRA, CDR2 YSYEKL. Trimming took off 3 bases at V and 7 bases at J, with 19 bases between the two ends. CDR3 length: 16 amino acids. This clonotype was seen just once. This sequence may be a read error, since a much larger clone differs from it by one base. RNA was extracted from bulk tissue without any cell sorting. More than 3 cm separated this lung sample from the edge of the tumor.

The source of this sequence is a woman in her 50s with non-small cell lung cancer. The chain couples TRBV4-1 to TRBJ2-1; D might be TRBD1 or TRBD2, each matching 6 bases. Sequenced sample: distant non-tumor lung tissue. CDR3 in DNA: TGCGCCAGCAGCCAGGTCTTAGGGGGAGGAAGTAATGAGCAGTTCTTC. This sequence encodes CASSQVLGGGSNEQFF.